This TCR beta chain originates from a study of CD8 T cells in Susac syndrome. Trimming took 7 bases from V and 6 from J, leaving 9 bases between them. The V gene's germline CDR1 is GTSNPN and CDR2 SVGIG (reference sequence). The CDR3 runs 11 residues. Treatment-naive patients with stable or active relapsing-remitting disease served as multiple sclerosis controls. cDNA came from about 0.5 to 1 ug RNA primed by random hexamers. The authors amplified TCR beta CDR3 across 54 Vbeta and 13 Jbeta using immunoSEQ multiplex PCR. TCRdb re-called the immunoSEQ multiplex PCR reads through MiXCR, storing one row per CDR3 protein. The sample yields about 130,000 distinct CDR3 sequences, around 94% seen once.

The sequenced sample was CD4+ T cells from PBMCs. The TCR originated in a human donor with multiple sclerosis. The chain recombines TRBV30 with TRBJ2-2, with D possibly matching TRBD1 (5 bases). The DNA for the CDR3 is TGTGCCTATTCAGGGCCCGGGGAGCTGTTTTTT. Translated, it gives CAYSGPGELFF.